This TCR beta chain was captured by sequencing in a study of graft-versus-host responses after intestinal transplantation (dated by TCRdb to the early 2020s). As for the study more broadly: The transplants that recipients received were multivisceral, liver-intestinal, or isolated intestinal. Every recipient was given anti-thymocyte globulin induction, then maintenance tacrolimus and steroids for roughly three years. After intestinal transplantation, graft-versus-host and host-versus-graft alloreactive T cell clones in the graft, circulation and bone marrow were tracked using bulk TCR-beta CDR3 sequencing. To identify alloreactive clones, pre-transplant mixed lymphocyte reaction products were sequenced and then compared with unstimulated pre-transplant donor and recipient T cells. The cohort enrolled about two dozen intestinal transplant recipients, one of whom was a retransplant, and a few patients without pretransplant specimens were excluded. A peak of at least 4% donor T cells among recipient peripheral blood mononuclear cells was the definition used for donor T cell macrochimerism. Rather than being sequenced by the commercial service, samples from a few later patients were sequenced in-house on an Illumina MiSeq and processed with MiXCR. Findings and caveats that apply to the study as a whole: Early after transplant, declines in HvG clones were associated with peak levels of circulating GvH clones. GvH clones were detected in recipient bone marrow, and some of these GvH clones were observed earlier in ileal mucosa or blood, consistent with an intestinal mucosal origin. Conclusions were limited by the relatively low number and heterogeneity of intestinal transplant patients. Patients with donor T cell macrochimerism had high GvH to HvG T cell clonal ratios in their allografts.

This clone was detected only a few times. No antigen is known for it. No much larger clone is present one base from it, and per-base qualities are unavailable. Other nucleotide sequences from this sample produce the same CDR3. The sample's time point label, decoded: cells obtained before transplantation from donor or recipient. CD3+CD4+ and CD3+CD8+ populations were FACS-sorted from unstimulated pre-transplant donor and recipient cells taken from spleen or lymph nodes. CDR1 is given as SEHNR and CDR2 as FQNEAQ, both from the germline V gene (reference sequence). The CDR3 starts with the cysteine, ends with the phenylalanine, and has 12 residues. The read is trimmed to its CDR3 DNA, 36 bases read in frame from base 1. V is cut by 3 bases and J by 2 bases, and the space between the germline ends is 5 bases. Libraries were prepared through the immunoSEQ multiplex PCR assay. In most patients, genomic DNA was isolated using the Qiagen DNeasy Blood and Tissue Kit and sent frozen to Adaptive Biotechnologies for TCR sequencing. For most patients, high-throughput TCR-beta CDR3 sequencing of genomic DNA was performed by Adaptive Biotechnologies. Per the source publication's procedure: TCR sequencing data for roughly 20 patients were retrieved from Adaptive's ImmunoSEQ software; three other patients were processed with MiXCR and VDJtools. CD4 versus CD8 sorting errors were corrected by removing sequences found in both subsets at a frequency ratio below 5:1. Because the origin of CDR3 nucleotide sequences shared between donor and recipient could not be assigned, those sequences were removed. At least 2-fold expansion over unstimulated cells and a minimum CFSE-low frequency of 0.002% (template counts) or 0.001% (read counts) were required for clones to be classified as alloreactive. A clone was considered mappable if detected in the sequenced pre-transplant spleen, lymph node, or MLR CFSE-low populations of the donor or recipient. The cumulative frequency of alloreactive clones was calculated as a percentage of all sequences, weighted by copy number. In TCRdb, the immuneACCESS table is reduced to in-frame sequences with V and J assigned. These tables do not hold every clone; where another copy was compared, an unresolved V gene accounts for under half, and the others remain unexplained. That table supplies the V and J calls and clone size; D and trimming were determined from the DNA. This sample comprises over 75,000 clones, about nine tenths of them detected only once. Of the sample, less than 9.5% is held by the ten largest clones.

This clonotype was obtained from a human donor who was the organ donor for an intestinal transplant. The chain couples TRBV7-9 to TRBJ2-7; no D gene is confidently identified. This sample comprised unstimulated CD8+ T cells sorted from spleen or lymph node cells, obtained before transplant. The bases read TGTGCCAGCAGCTTGGGGACCTACGAGCAGTACTTC. This encodes CASSLGTYEQYF.